This T cell receptor (beta chain) originates from a study of Tregs in tolerant kidney transplant recipients. Findings and caveats of the study: Validation in larger populations is needed because few patients were studied. Activated donor B cell expansion appeared to reveal the most relevant donor-specific TCRbeta repertoire. Donor-specific Treg expansion exceeded global Treg expansion in tolerant patients, suggesting antigen drive. Nucleotide sequences could not be compared across some patients' samples due to primer changes.

Libraries were prepared by immunoSEQ multiplex PCR; TCRdb keeps only in-frame clonotypes and omits some of them. The sample lists tens of thousands of clones; approximately 93% were seen once. The CDR3 covers 15 residues. V dropped 5 bases and J dropped 8; count of bases not matched to a gene: 12. Germline V gene sequence: CDR1 SGHTA, CDR2 FQGTGA. The nonmyeloablative bone marrow transplants came from related graft donors, with transient mixed chimerism. A remark on this clone: The antigen is unknown.

The V gene is TRBV7-3, the J gene TRBJ2-1, with 7 bases matching TRBD2. The sequenced sample was CD4+ T cells from blood (PBMCs), obtained 12 months after the transplant. The clonotype originates from a human patient who received a combined kidney and bone marrow transplant. Some T cells may be supplied by the graft donor. In DNA form, the CDR3 reads TGTGCCAGCAGCCCCTTAGCGGGTTTGGGCGATGAGCAGTTCTTC. Translating gives CASSPLAGLGDEQFF.